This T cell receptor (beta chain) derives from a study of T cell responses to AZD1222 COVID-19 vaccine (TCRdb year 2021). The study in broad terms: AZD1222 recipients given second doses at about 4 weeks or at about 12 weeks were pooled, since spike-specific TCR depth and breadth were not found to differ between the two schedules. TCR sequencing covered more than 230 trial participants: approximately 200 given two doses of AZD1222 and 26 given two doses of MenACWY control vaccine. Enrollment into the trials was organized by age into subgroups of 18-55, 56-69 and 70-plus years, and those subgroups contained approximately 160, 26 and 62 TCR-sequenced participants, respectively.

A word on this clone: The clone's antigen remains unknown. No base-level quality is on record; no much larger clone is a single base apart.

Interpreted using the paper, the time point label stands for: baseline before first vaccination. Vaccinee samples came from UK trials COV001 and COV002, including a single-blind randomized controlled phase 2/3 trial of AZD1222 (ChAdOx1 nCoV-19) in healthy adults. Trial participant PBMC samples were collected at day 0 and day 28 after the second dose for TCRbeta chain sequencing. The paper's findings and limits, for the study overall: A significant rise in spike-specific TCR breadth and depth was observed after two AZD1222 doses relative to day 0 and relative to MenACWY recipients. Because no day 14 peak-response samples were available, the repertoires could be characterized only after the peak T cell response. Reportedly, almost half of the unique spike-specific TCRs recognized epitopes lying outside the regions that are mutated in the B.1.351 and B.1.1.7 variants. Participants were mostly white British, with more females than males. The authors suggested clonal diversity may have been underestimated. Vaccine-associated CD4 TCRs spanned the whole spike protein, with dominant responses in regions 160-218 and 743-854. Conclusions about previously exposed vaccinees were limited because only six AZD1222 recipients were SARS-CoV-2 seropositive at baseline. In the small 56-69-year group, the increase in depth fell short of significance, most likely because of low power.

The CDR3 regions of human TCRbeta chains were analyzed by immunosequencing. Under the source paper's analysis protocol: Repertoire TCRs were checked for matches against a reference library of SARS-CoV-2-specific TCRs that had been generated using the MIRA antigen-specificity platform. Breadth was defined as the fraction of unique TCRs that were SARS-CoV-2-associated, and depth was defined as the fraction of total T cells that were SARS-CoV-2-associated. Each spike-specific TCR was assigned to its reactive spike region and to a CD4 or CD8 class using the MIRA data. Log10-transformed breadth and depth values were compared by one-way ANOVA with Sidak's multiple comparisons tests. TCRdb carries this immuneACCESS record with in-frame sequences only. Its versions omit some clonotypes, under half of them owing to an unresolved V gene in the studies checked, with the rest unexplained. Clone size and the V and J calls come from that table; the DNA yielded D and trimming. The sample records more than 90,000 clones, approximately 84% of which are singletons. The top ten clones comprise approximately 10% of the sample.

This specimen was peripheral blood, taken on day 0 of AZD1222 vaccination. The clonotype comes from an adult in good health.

The bases are TGTGCCAGCAGCTTAAACCGACGGAGGAATGAAAAACTGTTTTTT. This translates into CASSLNRRRNEKLFF. The V and J genes are TRBV7-9 and TRBJ1-4; too little of a D gene remains to name it. The germline V gene (reference sequence) specifies SEHNR as CDR1 and FQNEAQ as CDR2. The trim is 2 bases for V and 5 bases for J, with a gap of 12 bases between the germline ends. The CDR3 has 15 amino acids, counting the end cysteine and phenylalanine. Of all the DNA, just the CDR3 is kept, 45 bases in frame from base 1.